The clone carrying this T cell receptor (beta chain) was seen a handful of times. The sample belongs to a study of patients and donors after allogeneic stem cell transplantation. TCRdb itself ran the RT-PCR reads through MiXCR, one entry per CDR3 protein. The repertoire consists of about a million distinct CDR3 sequences, with roughly 18% occurring once and the leading ten covering 5% to 6.5%. With 0 bases removed from V and 0 bases from J, the gap between germline ends came to 7 bases. The CDR3 is 14 residues long. Germline CDR1 reads SGHRS; CDR2 reads YFSETQ. The TCR comes from a human donor who was either an allogeneic HSCT recipient or a stem cell or donor lymphocyte infusion donor (not recorded which). It is not recorded whose cells these are; they may come from a transplant donor. The gene calls are TRBV5-1 and TRBJ2-7; D gene unclear. Sequencing was carried out using blood, either unsorted or a sorted T cell fraction (not recorded which). This CDR3 is CASSLVPNSYEQYF. The CDR3 DNA is TGCGCCAGCAGCTTGGTCCCCAACTCCTACGAGCAGTACTTC.